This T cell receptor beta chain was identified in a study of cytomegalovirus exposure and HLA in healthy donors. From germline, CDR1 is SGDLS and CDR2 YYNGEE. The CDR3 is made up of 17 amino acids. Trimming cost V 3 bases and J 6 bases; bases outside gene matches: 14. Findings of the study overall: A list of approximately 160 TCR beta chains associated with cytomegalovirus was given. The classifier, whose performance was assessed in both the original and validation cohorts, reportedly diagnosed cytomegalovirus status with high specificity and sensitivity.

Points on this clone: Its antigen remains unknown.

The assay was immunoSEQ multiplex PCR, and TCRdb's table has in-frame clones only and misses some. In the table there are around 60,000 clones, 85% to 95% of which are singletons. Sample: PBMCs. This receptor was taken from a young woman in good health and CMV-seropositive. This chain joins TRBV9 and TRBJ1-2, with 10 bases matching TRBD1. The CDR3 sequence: CASSADRGDRGFHGYTF. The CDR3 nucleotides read TGTGCCAGCAGCGCGGACCGGGGGGACAGGGGTTTCCATGGCTACACCTTC.